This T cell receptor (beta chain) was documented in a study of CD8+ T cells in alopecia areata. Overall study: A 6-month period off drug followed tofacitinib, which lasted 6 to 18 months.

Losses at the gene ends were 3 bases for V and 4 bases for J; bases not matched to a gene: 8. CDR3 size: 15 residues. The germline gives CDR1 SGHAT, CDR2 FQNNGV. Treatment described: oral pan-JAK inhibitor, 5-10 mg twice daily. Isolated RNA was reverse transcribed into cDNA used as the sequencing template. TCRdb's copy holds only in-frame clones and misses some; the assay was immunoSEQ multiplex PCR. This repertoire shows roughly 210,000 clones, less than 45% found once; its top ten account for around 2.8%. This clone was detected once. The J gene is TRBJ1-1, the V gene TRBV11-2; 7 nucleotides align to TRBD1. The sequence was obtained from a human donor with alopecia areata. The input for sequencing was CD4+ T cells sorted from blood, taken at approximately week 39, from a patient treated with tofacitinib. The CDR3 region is CASSFLGRGGTEAFF. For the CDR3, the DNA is TGTGCCAGCAGCTTTCTTGGCAGGGGGGGCACTGAAGCTTTCTTT.